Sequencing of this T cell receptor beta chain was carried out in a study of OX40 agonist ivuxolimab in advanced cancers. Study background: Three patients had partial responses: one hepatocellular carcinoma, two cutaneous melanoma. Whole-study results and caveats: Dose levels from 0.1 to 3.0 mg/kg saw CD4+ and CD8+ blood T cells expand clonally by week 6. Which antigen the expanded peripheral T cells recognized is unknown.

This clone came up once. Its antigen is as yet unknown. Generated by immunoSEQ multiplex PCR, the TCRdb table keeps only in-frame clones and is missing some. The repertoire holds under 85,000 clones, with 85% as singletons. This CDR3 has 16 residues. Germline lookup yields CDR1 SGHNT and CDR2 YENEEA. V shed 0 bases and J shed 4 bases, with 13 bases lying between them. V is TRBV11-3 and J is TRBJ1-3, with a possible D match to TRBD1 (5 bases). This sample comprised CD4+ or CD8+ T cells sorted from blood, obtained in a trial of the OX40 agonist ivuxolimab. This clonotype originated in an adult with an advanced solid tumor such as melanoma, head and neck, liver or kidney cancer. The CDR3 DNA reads TGTGCCAGCAGCTTAGAGCAAGCAGGGCGAGGAAACACCATATATTTT. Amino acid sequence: CASSLEQAGRGNTIYF.